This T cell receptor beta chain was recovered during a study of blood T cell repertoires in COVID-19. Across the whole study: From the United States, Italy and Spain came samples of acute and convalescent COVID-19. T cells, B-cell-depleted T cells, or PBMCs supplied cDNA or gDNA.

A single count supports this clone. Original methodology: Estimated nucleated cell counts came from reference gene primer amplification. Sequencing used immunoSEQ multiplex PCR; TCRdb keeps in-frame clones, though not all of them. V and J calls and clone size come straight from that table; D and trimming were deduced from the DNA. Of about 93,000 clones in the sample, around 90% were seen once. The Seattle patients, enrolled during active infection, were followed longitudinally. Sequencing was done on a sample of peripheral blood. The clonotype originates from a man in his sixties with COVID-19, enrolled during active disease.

The CDR3 bases are TGTGCCAGCAGCGTAGAGGCCCAACTAGTCTACAATGAGCAGTTCTTC. Its protein product is CASSVEAQLVYNEQFF. The chain carries TRBV9 and TRBJ2-1; possibly TRBD2 for D (5 bases). V shed 0 bases and J shed 3 bases, with 13 bases lying between them. The CDR3 runs 16 residues. Per the germline V gene, CDR1 is SGDLS and CDR2 is YYNGEE.